This TCR beta chain was sequenced for a study of OX40 agonist ivuxolimab in advanced cancers. Looking at the study overall: Patients receiving dose escalation had hepatocellular carcinoma, melanoma, renal cell or head and neck cancer.

The CDR3 consists of 14 residues. Germline CDR1 and CDR2: LNHNV and YYDKDF (reference sequence). V lost 1 base and J lost 1, with 8 bases in between. Using immunoSEQ multiplex PCR, the repertoire was profiled, and TCRdb retains in-frame clones only, with some absent. This table holds over 55,000 clones, roughly 82% found once. Sample: CD4+ or CD8+ T cells sorted from blood, taken in a trial of the OX40 agonist ivuxolimab. The chain combines TRBV15 with TRBJ2-7; the D gene is possibly TRBD1 (6 bases). This sequence was found in an adult with an advanced solid tumor such as melanoma, head and neck, liver or kidney cancer. CDR3 DNA: TGTGCCACCAGCAGAGTACAGGGATCCTACGAGCAGTACTTC. It is translated as CATSRVQGSYEQYF. Filled out from reference TRBV15 and TRBJ2-7, the complete variable domain reads DAMVIQNPRYQVTQFGKPVTLSCSQTLNHNVMYWYQQKSSQAPKLLFHYYDKDFNNEADTPDNFQSRRPNTSFCFLDIRSPGLGDTAMYLCATSRVQGSYEQYFGPGTRLTVT.